This paragraph covers one T cell receptor (beta chain) sequence. Antigen specificity is unknown. The sample is drawn from a study of cytomegalovirus exposure and HLA in healthy donors. Overall study: In a later analysis, the roughly 120 validation repertoires were reported to have used the same platform as the roughly 700 first-cohort repertoires. Study-wide results and caveats: It was reportedly the case that the classifier diagnosed cytomegalovirus status with high specificity and sensitivity. The study listed 164 cytomegalovirus-associated TCR beta chains.

Assay: immunoSEQ multiplex PCR; the TCRdb copy retains only in-frame clones and omits some. This sample has about 110,000 clones, with approximately 85% found just once. CDR1 SGDLS and CDR2 YYNGEE come from the germline V gene. The CDR3 contains 19 residues. V lost 5 bases to trimming and J lost 0 bases; unmatched junction nucleotides: 14. Separate from the 666-subject first cohort was the approximately 120-subject validation cohort, to which the donors belonged. The receptor comes from a woman aged 18-29 years in good health and CMV-seronegative. The V and J genes are TRBV9 and TRBJ2-1, with 10 positions matching TRBD2. Source material: PBMCs. The CDR3 nucleotides are TGTGCCAGCAGTGACCCTAGCGGGGGCGTTTTAAGCTCCTACAATGAGCAGTTCTTC. It yields the protein CASSDPSGGVLSSYNEQFF.